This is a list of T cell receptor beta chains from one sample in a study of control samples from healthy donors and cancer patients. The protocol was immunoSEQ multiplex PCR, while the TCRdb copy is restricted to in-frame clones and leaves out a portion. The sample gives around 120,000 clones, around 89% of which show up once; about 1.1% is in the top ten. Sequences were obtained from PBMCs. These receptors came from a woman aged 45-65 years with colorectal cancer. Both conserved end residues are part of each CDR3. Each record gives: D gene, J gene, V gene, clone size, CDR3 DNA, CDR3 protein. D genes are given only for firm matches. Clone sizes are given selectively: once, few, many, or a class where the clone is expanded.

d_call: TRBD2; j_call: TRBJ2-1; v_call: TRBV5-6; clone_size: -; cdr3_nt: TGTGCCAGCAGCTTGTTACATCTAGCGGGGGACGCCAATGAGCAGTTCTTC; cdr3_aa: CASSLLHLAGDANEQFF
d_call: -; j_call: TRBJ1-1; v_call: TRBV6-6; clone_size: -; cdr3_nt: TGTGCCAGCAGTGCGGACAGCACGAACACTGAAGCTTTCTTT; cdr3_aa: CASSADSTNTEAFF
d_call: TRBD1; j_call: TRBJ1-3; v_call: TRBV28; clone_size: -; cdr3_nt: TGTGCCAGCAGCGTACCACCAGGAACCGGGACAGGCTCTGGAAACACCATATATTTT; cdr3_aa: CASSVPPGTGTGSGNTIYF
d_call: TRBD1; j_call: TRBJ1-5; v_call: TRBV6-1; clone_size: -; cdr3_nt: TGTGCCAGCAGTGAGGACAGGCTTTATCAGCCCCAGCATTTT; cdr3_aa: CASSEDRLYQPQHF
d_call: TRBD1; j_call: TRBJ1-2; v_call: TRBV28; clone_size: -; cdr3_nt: TGTGCCAGCAGTTTCGTCGACAGGGTCAACTATGGCTACACCTTC; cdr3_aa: CASSFVDRVNYGYTF
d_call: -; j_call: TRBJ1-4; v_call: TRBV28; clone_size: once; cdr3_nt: TGTGCCAGCAGACAGGGAAATGAAAAACTGTTTTTT; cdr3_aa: CASRQGNEKLFF
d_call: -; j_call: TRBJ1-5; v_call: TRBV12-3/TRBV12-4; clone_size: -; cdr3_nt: TGTGCCACCAAATCAGGGGATCAGCCCCAGCATTTT; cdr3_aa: CATKSGDQPQHF
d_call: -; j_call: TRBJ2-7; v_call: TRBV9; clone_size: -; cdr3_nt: TGTGCCAGCAGCGTAGGGGTGGGTATCGACGAGCAGTACTTC; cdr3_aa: CASSVGVGIDEQYF
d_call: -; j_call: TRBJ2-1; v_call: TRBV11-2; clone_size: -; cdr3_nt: TGTGCCAGCAGCTTAGGGGGACTTTGGAATGCTGACAATGGGCAGTTCTTC; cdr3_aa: CASSLGGLWNADNGQFF
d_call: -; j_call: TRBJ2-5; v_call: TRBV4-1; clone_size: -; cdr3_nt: TGCGCCAGCAGCCGGGCCGAACGGGGGGAGACCCAGTACTTC; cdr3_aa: CASSRAERGETQYF
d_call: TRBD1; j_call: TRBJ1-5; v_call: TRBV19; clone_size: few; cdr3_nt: TGTGCCAGTAGTACAGGACAGGGGGCTCTCAGTCAGCCCCAGCATTTT; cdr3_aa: CASSTGQGALSQPQHF
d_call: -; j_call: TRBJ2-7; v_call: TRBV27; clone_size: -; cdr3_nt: TGTGCCAGCAGTCTCCGGGACGGCTACGAGCAGTACTTC; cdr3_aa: CASSLRDGYEQYF
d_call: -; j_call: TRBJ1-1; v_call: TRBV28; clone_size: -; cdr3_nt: TGTGCCAGCAGTCTGACCGCTATTGAAGCTTTCTTT; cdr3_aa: CASSLTAIEAFF
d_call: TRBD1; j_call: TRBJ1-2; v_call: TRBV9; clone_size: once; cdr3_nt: TGTGCCAGCAGCGACCTGGGACAGGGAAACTATGGCTACACCTTC; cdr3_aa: CASSDLGQGNYGYTF
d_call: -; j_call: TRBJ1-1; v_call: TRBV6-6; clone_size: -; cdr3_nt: TGTGCCAGCAGTTACGCGCAGGGCCCATTTAGCACTGAAGCTTTCTTT; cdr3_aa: CASSYAQGPFSTEAFF
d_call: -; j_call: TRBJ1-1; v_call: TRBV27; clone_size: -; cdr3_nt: TGTGCCAGCAGTTCTCCATGGAACACTGAAGCTTTCTTT; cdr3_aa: CASSSPWNTEAFF
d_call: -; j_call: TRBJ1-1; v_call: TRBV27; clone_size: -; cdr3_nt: TGTGCCAGCAGTGTCGGGGCCGCAGGTGAAGCTTTCTTT; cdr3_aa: CASSVGAAGEAFF
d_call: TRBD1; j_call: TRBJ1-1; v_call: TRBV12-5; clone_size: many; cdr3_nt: TGTGCTAGTGGTTTTATAGTCAACAGGGGGCTCCTAATGAACACTGAAGCTTTCTTT; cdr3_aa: CASGFIVNRGLLMNTEAFF
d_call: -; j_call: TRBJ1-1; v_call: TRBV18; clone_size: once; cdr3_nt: TGTGCCAGCTCACCGGACGGGAACACTGAAGCTTTCTTT; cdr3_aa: CASSPDGNTEAFF
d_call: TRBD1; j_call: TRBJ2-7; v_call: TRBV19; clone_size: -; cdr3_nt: TGTGCCAGTAGCGATGGACAGGGGGCCTACGAGCAGTACTTC; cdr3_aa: CASSDGQGAYEQYF
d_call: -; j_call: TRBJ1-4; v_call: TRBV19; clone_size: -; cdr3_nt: TGTGCCAGTATGGGGCCAGGACAAAGTGCAACTAATGAAAAACTGTTTTTT; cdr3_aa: CASMGPGQSATNEKLFF
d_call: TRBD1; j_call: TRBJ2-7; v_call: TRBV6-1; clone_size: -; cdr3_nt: TGTGCCAGCAGTGACGGGACAGGGGGTCGAGAGCAGTACTTC; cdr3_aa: CASSDGTGGREQYF
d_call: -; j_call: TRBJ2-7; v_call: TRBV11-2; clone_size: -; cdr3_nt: TGTGCCAGCAGCCTACAACCAGACTCCTACGAGCAGTACTTC; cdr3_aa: CASSLQPDSYEQYF
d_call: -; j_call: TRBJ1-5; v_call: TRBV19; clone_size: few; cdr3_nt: TGTGCCAGTAGTATCAGAGGGACGGGGGCGAGCAATCAGCCCCAGCATTTT; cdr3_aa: CASSIRGTGASNQPQHF
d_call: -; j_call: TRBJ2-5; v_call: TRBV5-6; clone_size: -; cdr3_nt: TGTGCCAGCAGCTTGGCCAGCCAAGAGACCCAGTACTTC; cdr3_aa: CASSLASQETQYF
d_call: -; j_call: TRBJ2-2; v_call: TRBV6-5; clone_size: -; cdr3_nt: TGTGCCAGTACCCTGGATGGTTCCGGGGAGCTGTTTTTT; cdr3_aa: CASTLDGSGELFF
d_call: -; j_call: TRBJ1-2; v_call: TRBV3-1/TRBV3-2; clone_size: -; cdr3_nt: TGTGCCAGCAGCCAAGGTTCCGCAGGGAACTATGGCTACACCTTC; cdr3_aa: CASSQGSAGNYGYTF
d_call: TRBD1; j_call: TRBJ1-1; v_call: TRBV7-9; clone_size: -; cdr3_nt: TGTGCCAGCAGTCAGTACAGGGGGAACACTGAAGCTTTCTTT; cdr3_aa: CASSQYRGNTEAFF